The clone carrying this T cell receptor beta chain appeared a few times. This entry is derived from a study of T cells of healthy individuals. V was clipped by 4 bases and J by 5 bases, with 12 bases between them. From germline, CDR1 is DFQATT and CDR2 SNEGSKA (reference sequence). The CDR3 covers 13 residues. TCRdb itself ran the 5' RACE reads through MiXCR, one entry per CDR3 protein. The repertoire holds tens of thousands of distinct CDR3 sequences, 4% to 5.5% seen once, with roughly 7.5% in the top ten. The sequence was obtained from a female donor in good health. The chain has TRBV20-1 and TRBJ1-5; D may be TRBD1 (6 bases). In DNA, the CDR3 is TGCAGTGCTACTGGGACACCTGATCAGCCCCAGCATTTT. Amino acids: CSATGTPDQPQHF.